What follows is one T cell receptor beta chain and its context. Its antigen remains unknown. The protocol was immunoSEQ multiplex PCR, while the TCRdb copy is restricted to in-frame clones and leaves out a portion. The sample carries under 95,000 clones, around 78% recorded once. The data were taken from a study of radiotherapy plus CTLA-4 blockade in lung cancer. At the level of the study: Disease control reached 31%, with objective responses in under 20%.

Study outcomes and limitations: After treatment with radiotherapy plus ipilimumab, TCR clones that came from the tumor expanded in blood. Increased serum interferon-beta after radiation also reportedly predicted response strongly.

With V trimmed by 4 bases and J by 9 bases, 3 bases remained unmatched. Per the germline V gene, CDR1 is SQVTM and CDR2 is ANQGSEA. The CDR3 is 14 residues long. Patients in the study, people with chemo-refractory metastatic non-small-cell lung cancer, received focal radiation plus ipilimumab CTLA-4 blockade. This TCR came from a human donor with non-small cell lung cancer whose response to radiotherapy plus ipilimumab could not be evaluated. Some clones in this sample may be carry-over from other donors' samples. This chain uses TRBV29-1 with TRBJ2-1, with TRBD2 identical over 16 bases. The sample in question was peripheral blood, obtained from a patient treated with radiotherapy plus ipilimumab. The CDR3 nucleotides are TGCAGCGTTGCGGGACTAGCGGGGGGGGTTGAGCAGTTCTTC. It is translated as CSVAGLAGGVEQFF.